This TCR beta chain derives from a study of blood T cell repertoires in COVID-19. Study-level information: Acute-phase and convalescent COVID-19 samples originated in the United States, Italy and Spain. In each case, the material was cDNA or gDNA derived from T cells, B-cell-depleted T cells, or PBMCs.

The CDR3 is made up of 13 amino acids. J was trimmed by 5 bases and V by 6 bases; bases with no gene match: 4. Profiling relied on immunoSEQ multiplex PCR, and the TCRdb table lists in-frame clones only, not all of them. The table records roughly 390,000 clones, 85% of them present only once. J is TRBJ1-5 and V is TRBV12-3 or TRBV12-4, with 7 bases fitting TRBD1. The receptor was derived from a woman between 18 and 30 years old with acute or convalescent COVID-19. Sequencing was carried out using peripheral blood. The CDR3 DNA reads as TGTGCCAGCAGCATTCAGGGGGATCAGCCCCAGCATTTT. This gives the protein CASSIQGDQPQHF.